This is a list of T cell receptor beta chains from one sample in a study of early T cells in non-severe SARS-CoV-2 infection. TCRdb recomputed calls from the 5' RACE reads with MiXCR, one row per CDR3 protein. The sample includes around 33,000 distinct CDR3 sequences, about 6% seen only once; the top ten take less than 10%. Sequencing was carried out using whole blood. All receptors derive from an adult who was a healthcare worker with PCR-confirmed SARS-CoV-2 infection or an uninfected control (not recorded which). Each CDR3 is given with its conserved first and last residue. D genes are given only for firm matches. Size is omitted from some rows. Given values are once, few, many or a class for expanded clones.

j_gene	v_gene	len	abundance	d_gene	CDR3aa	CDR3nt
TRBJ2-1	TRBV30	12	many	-	CAWSVQLGEQFF	TGTGCCTGGAGTGTACAGCTGGGTGAGCAGTTCTTC
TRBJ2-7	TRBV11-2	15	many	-	CASSLVRGLRREQYF	TGTGCCAGCAGCTTAGTACGGGGGCTGCGTCGCGAGCAGTACTTC
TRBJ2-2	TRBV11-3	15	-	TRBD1	CASSPRTGNTGELFF	TGTGCCAGCAGCCCGCGGACAGGGAACACCGGGGAGCTGTTTTTT
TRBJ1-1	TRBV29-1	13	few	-	CSVVGALNTEAFF	TGCAGCGTTGTAGGGGCCCTGAACACTGAAGCTTTCTTT
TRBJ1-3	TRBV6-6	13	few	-	CASSYDRSNTIYF	TGTGCCAGCAGTTACGACAGATCGAACACCATATATTTT
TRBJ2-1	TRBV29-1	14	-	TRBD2	CSVSSGGDYNEQFF	TGCAGCGTTTCTAGCGGGGGGGATTACAATGAGCAGTTCTTC
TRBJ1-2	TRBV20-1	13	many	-	CSARVTDNYGYTF	TGCAGTGCTAGAGTTACGGATAACTATGGCTACACCTTC
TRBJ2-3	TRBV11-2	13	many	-	CASSSRDHDTQYF	TGTGCCAGCAGCTCCCGGGACCACGATACGCAGTATTTT
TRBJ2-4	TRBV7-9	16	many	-	CASSLVSAQFKNIQYF	TGTGCCAGCAGCTTAGTTTCGGCCCAATTCAAAAACATTCAGTACTTC
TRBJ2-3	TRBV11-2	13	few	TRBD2	CASSRDYTDTQYF	TGTGCCAGCAGCCGGGACTACACAGATACGCAGTATTTT
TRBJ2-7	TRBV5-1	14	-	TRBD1	CASSFGTGNYEQYF	TGCGCCAGCAGCTTCGGGACAGGTAACTACGAGCAGTACTTC
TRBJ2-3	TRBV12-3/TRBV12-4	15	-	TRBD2	CASSFRLAGSDTQYF	TGTGCCAGCAGTTTCCGGCTAGCGGGTTCAGATACGCAGTATTTT
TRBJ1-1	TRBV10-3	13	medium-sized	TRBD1	CAISPDRDTEAFF	TGTGCCATCAGTCCCGACAGGGACACTGAAGCTTTCTTT
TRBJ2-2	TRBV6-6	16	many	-	CASSPRRPSNTGELFF	TGTGCCAGCAGTCCTAGGAGGCCATCGAACACCGGGGAGCTGTTTTTT
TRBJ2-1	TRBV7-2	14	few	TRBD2	CASSFRRGESEQFF	TGTGCCAGCAGCTTTAGGCGGGGGGAGAGCGAGCAGTTCTTC
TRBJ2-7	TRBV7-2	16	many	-	CASSLAFIGSPYEQYF	TGTGCCAGCAGCTTAGCTTTTATCGGCAGTCCCTACGAGCAGTACTTC
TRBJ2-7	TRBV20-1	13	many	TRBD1	CSASRDRTYEQYF	TGCAGTGCTTCCCGGGACAGAACCTACGAGCAGTACTTC
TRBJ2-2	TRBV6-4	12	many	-	CASSDSVGELFF	TGTGCCAGCAGTGATAGCGTCGGGGAGCTGTTTTTT
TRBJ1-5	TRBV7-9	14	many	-	CASSFAGSNQPQHF	TGTGCCAGCAGCTTCGCGGGGAGCAATCAGCCCCAGCATTTT
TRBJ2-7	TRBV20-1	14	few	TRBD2	CSARSSGGGYEQYF	TGCAGTGCTAGATCTAGCGGGGGGGGCTACGAGCAGTACTTC
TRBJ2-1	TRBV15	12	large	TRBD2	CATSGGADEQFF	TGTGCCACTAGCGGGGGGGCCGATGAGCAGTTCTTC
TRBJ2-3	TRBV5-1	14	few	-	CASSHGTPEDTQYF	TGCGCCAGCAGCCACGGGACACCGGAGGATACGCAGTATTTT
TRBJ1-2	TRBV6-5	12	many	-	CASSYVGAGYTF	TGTGCCAGCAGTTACGTGGGGGCCGGCTACACCTTC
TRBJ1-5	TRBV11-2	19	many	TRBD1	CASSLPDRGRVLGNQPQHF	TGTGCCAGCAGCTTACCCGACAGGGGGCGGGTATTGGGCAATCAGCCCCAGCATTTT
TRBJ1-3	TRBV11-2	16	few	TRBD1	CASSLGAGTGANTIYF	TGTGCCAGCAGCTTAGGGGCCGGGACAGGGGCAAACACCATATATTTT
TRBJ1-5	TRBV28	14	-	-	CASSIILGNQPQHF	TGTGCCAGCAGTATCATATTGGGCAATCAGCCCCAGCATTTT
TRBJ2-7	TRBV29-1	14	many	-	CSVGQAPGNYEQYF	TGCAGCGTTGGCCAGGCTCCAGGGAACTACGAGCAGTACTTC
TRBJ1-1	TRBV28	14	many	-	CASRNRVMNTEAFF	TGTGCCAGCAGGAACAGAGTGATGAACACTGAAGCTTTCTTT
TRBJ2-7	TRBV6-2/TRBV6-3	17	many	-	CASSYPVGSGTLYEQYF	TGTGCCAGCAGTTACCCCGTTGGTTCCGGGACACTTTACGAGCAGTACTTC
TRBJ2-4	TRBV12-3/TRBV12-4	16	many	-	CASSLASGLAKNIQYF	TGTGCCAGCAGTTTAGCCTCGGGACTAGCCAAAAACATTCAGTACTTC
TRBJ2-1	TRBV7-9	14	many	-	CASSLAGGYNEQFF	TGTGCCAGCAGCTTAGCGGGGGGCTACAATGAGCAGTTCTTC
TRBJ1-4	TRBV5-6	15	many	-	CASSNRDSTNEKLFF	TGTGCCAGCAGTAACAGGGATTCAACTAATGAAAAACTGTTTTTT
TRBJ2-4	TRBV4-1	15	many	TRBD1	CASSQDTGGVNIQYF	TGCGCCAGCAGCCAAGATACAGGGGGCGTAAACATTCAGTACTTC
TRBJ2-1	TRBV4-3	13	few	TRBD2	CASSQGGYNEQFF	TGCGCCAGCAGCCAGGGGGGGTACAATGAGCAGTTCTTC
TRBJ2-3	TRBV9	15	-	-	CASSVGGGSTDTQYF	TGTGCCAGCAGCGTAGGCGGAGGAAGCACAGATACGCAGTATTTT
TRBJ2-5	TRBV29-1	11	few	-	CSVESEETQYF	TGCAGCGTTGAGTCAGAAGAGACCCAGTACTTC
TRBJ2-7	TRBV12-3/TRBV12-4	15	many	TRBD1	CASSPRDRATYEQYF	TGTGCCAGCAGCCCCCGGGACAGGGCAACCTACGAGCAGTACTTC
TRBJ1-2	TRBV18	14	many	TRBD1	CASSRTGERNGYTF	TGTGCCAGCTCGAGGACAGGGGAGAGGAATGGCTACACCTTC
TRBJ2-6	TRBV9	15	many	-	CASSVSPSGANVLTF	TGTGCCAGCAGCGTAAGCCCCTCTGGGGCCAACGTCCTGACTTTC
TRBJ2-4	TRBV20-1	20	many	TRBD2	CSATTMWSPSGGLAKNIQYF	TGCAGTGCTACCACCATGTGGTCGCCTAGCGGGGGACTAGCCAAAAACATTCAGTACTTC
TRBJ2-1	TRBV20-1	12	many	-	CSALWGYNEQFF	TGCAGCGCCCTTTGGGGGTACAATGAGCAGTTCTTC
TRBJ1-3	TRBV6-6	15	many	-	CASSYSKGTGNTIYF	TGTGCCAGCAGTTACTCGAAAGGGACTGGAAACACCATATATTTT
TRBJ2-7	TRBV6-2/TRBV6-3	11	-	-	CATWTGYEQYF	TGTGCCACCTGGACGGGCTACGAGCAGTACTTC
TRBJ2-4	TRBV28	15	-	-	CASSFGGADKNIQYF	TGTGCCAGCAGTTTCGGAGGGGCGGACAAAAACATTCAGTACTTC
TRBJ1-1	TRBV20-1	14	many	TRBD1	CSAPKGTGGTEAFF	TGCAGTGCTCCAAAAGGGACAGGGGGGACTGAAGCTTTCTTT
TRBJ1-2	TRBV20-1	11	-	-	CSAFSTRVYTF	TGCAGTGCTTTCTCAACCCGGGTCTACACCTTC
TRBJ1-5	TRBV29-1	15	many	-	CSVADGLIGNQPQHF	TGCAGCGTAGCGGACGGACTCATTGGCAATCAGCCCCAGCATTTT
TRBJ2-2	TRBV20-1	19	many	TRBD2	CSARDFRTSGGTNTGELFF	TGCAGTGCTAGAGATTTCCGGACTAGCGGGGGGACGAACACCGGGGAGCTGTTTTTT
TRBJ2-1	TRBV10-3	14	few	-	CATAWDVSYNEQFF	TGTGCCACCGCCTGGGACGTCTCCTACAATGAGCAGTTCTTC
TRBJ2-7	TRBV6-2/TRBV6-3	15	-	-	CASSYVLMVGWEQYF	TGTGCCAGCAGTTACGTTTTGATGGTAGGTTGGGAGCAGTACTTC
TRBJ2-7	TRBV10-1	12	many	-	CASGTPGSEQYF	TGCGCCAGCGGGACCCCAGGGTCCGAGCAGTACTTC
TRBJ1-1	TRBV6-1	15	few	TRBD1	CASSSDRAPNTEAFF	TGTGCCAGCAGCTCCGACAGGGCCCCAAACACTGAAGCTTTCTTT
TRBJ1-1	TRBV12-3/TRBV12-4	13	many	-	CASSLESGTEAFF	TGTGCCAGCAGTTTAGAATCAGGGACTGAAGCTTTCTTT